The present TCR beta chain was sequenced within a study of T cells in Graves' hyperthyroidism and ophthalmopathy (dated by TCRdb to about 2019). Looking at the study overall: A discovery cohort of approximately 100 patients, roughly 40 with Graves' ophthalmopathy and fewer than 65 with stable Graves' hyperthyroidism, was used to find distinguishing TCR V-J signatures. For training and testing, the 110 or so patients in the discovery cohort were randomly divided in a 7:3 ratio. The paper describes TCR Vbeta CDR3 sequencing of 140 or so peripheral blood samples, made up of about 41 ophthalmopathy patients, 70 to 80 hyperthyroidism patients and 17 progressor patients. Following sampling, methimazole starting at 30 mg daily was given to hyperthyroidism patients, and high-dose intravenous methylprednisolone was given to ophthalmopathy patients. The study also compared thyroid tissue and blood T-cell repertoires from roughly six Graves' hyperthyroidism patients. Prospective prediction of ophthalmopathy was tested in an independent validation cohort consisting of some 19 hyperthyroidism patients and approximately 16 patients who later progressed to ophthalmopathy. The investigation overall reported the following: In validation, the model predicted progression to ophthalmopathy a median of roughly 6.1 months before onset, with roughly 70% sensitivity and 72.22% specificity. Sample size was not statistically predetermined, and investigators were not blinded to group allocation. Most expanded thyroid clonotypes (frequency above 0.001) were also detected in blood, suggesting blood repertoires may reflect thyroid immune responses. A model built on a 13 V-J signature distinguished ophthalmopathy from stable hyperthyroidism, reaching approximately 89% sensitivity and under 84% specificity in cross-validation and 80%/75% in testing.

CDR1 is given as DFQATT and CDR2 as SNEGSKA, both from the germline V gene (reference sequence). Trimming removed 3 bases from V and 5 bases from J; the gene matches leave 11 bases unexplained. From cysteine to phenylalanine, the CDR3 is 16 amino acids long. Only the CDR3 part of the read is kept: 48 bases, read in frame from the first base. Patients with uncontrolled infections, other autoimmune diseases, pregnancy or lactation were excluded. Diagnoses were based on clinical symptoms, serum thyroxine and TRAb, thyroid ultrasound and orbital computed tomography. Trizol reagent was used to extract total RNA, and RNA quality was then checked on an Agilent 2100 Bioanalyzer. The TCR beta CDR3 regions were amplified from the RNA transcripts. The first round of RT-PCR for the TCR CDR3 was performed with the HTBI primer set and the Qiagen OneStep RT-PCR kit. Libraries were constructed in a second round of multiplex PCR, after which size selection and purification were performed. Libraries were sequenced paired-end with 100 bp reads on an Illumina HiSeq2000. The original pipeline was this. SOAPnuke was used to process the raw data, removing reads that contained adapters or uncalled bases, had a mean Phred below 15, or lacked an exact match to the constant primer or identifier. COPE v1.2.5 was used to merge high-quality paired reads, and clonotypes were defined as unique nucleotide sequences. MiTCR v1.1 was used to align the clonotypes against IMGT TRBV, TRBD and TRBJ reference segments. The analysis was restricted to V-J combinations with a frequency above 0.0001, which together covered 99.2% of the repertoires. The TCS score was defined as F50 (clonal expansion) divided by E x V (chaos), with BLOSUM62-based TCRdist calculated between CDR3 peptides within each V-J. Welch's t-statistics and random forest reduced several hundred V-J features to roughly 13, which were used in a naive Bayes classifier (R e1071). The similarity between thyroid and blood repertoires was quantified using the Morisita-Horn index. TCRdb trimmed the raw reads at Q25, called clones with MiXCR and kept productive beta chains. Rows with one shared CDR3 protein collapse into an entry with the most common genes and DNA. TCRdb, not the authors, supplied the V and J calls. The sample table records about 700,000 distinct CDR3 sequences; roughly 46% of these occur just once. Less than 9% of the sample goes to the ten largest clones.

On this clonotype: Its antigen is currently not known. Per-nucleotide qualities are absent, and no much larger clonotype sits a single base away.

The chain is encoded by TRBV20-1 joined to TRBJ2-5; the junction holds 11 bases that match TRBD2. Sequencing was performed on peripheral blood or thyroid tissue (not recorded which). This clonotype originated in an adult man with Graves' disease, either hyperthyroidism or ophthalmopathy (not recorded which). The CDR3 protein sequence reads: CSASGLAGPTGETQYF. The nucleotides are TGCAGTGCTAGCGGACTAGCGGGCCCCACGGGGGAGACCCAGTACTTC.